These 13 T cell receptor beta chains came from one sample sequenced in a study of healthy donors' naive CD4 and CD8 T cells. Starting from roughly 0.55 ug of total RNA, TCR libraries were made with linear amplification. TCRdb analysed the reads with MiXCR anew, one entry per CDR3 protein. Of about 180,000 distinct CDR3 sequences in the sample, around three quarters were seen once. Sequenced material: naive CD4+ and CD8+ T cells sorted from blood, pooled from several donors. Receptor source: a pool of human donors in good health; the sample pools cells from several healthy donors.

The chain is built from TRBV11-1 and TRBJ2-1, with D perhaps being TRBD1 or TRBD2 (7 bases each). V was shortened by 1 base and J by 3 bases, with 19 bases between the two germline ends. The CDR3 contains 18 residues. CDR1 is SGHAT, CDR2 FQDESV, per germline (reference sequence). The CDR3 DNA reads TGTGCCAGCAGCTTAGAGAAGAGGGGGCTAGCGGACTACAATGAGCAGTTCTTC. It specifies CASSLEKRGLADYNEQFF.

This clonotype was counted a single time. V is TRBV10-2 and J is TRBJ1-2; no firm D call. Germline CDR1 is WSHSY and CDR2 is SAAADI. CDR3 length: 14 residues. Deletions cut 3 bases from V and 4 bases from J, with 12 bases between. CDR3 loop: CASSELGRTYGYTF. The CDR3 DNA is TGCGCCAGCAGTGAACTGGGAAGGACCTATGGCTACACCTTC.

V is TRBV20-1 and J is TRBJ1-1; no clear D. V was shortened by 0 bases and J by 1 base, with 15 bases between the two germline ends. This CDR3 comprises 16 residues. Germline CDR1 is DFQATT and CDR2 is SNEGSKA (reference sequence). The CDR3 sequence: CSARDPSTGKNTEAFF. The CDR3 DNA reads TGCAGTGCTAGAGACCCCTCGACTGGGAAGAACACTGAAGCTTTCTTT.

V and J are TRBV6-5 and TRBJ1-1, with 7 positions matching TRBD1. J gave up 7 bases and V 2 bases, and 7 bases lay outside the gene matches. Germline-derived CDR1 and CDR2 are MNHEY and SVGAGI. CDR3 length: 14 amino acids. The CDR3 nucleotides are TGTGCCAGCAGTTACCGTGAGGGGGCGGATGAAGCTTTCTTT. Amino acid sequence: CASSYREGADEAFF.

This clonotype turned up a few times. The rearrangement joins TRBV19 to TRBJ2-7; D is possibly TRBD1 (5 bases). Trimming cost V 7 bases and J 0 bases, with 22 bases left between them. CDR3 length: 17 residues. Germline V gene lookup returns CDR1 LNHDA and CDR2 SQIVND (reference sequence). The CDR3 loop is CASNPKGPRQGSYEQYF. The CDR3 nucleotides are TGTGCCAGTAACCCCAAGGGGCCGAGGCAGGGCTCCTACGAGCAGTACTTC.

The genes are TRBV6-5 and TRBJ2-3; possibly TRBD1 for D (5 bases). The germline V and J ends were trimmed by 6 bases and 1 base, with 11 bases remaining between them. Germline assignment: CDR1 MNHEY and CDR2 SVGAGI. CDR3 length: 14 residues. CDR3 in amino acids: CASRPGYGTDTQYF. DNA for the CDR3: TGTGCCAGCAGACCAGGGTACGGCACAGATACGCAGTATTTT.

V usage is TRBV6-1 and J usage is TRBJ1-1; tentatively, D is TRBD1 (5 bases). CDR3 size: 16 residues. Germline V lookup: CDR1 MNHNS, CDR2 SASEGT. Trimming pared 6 bases from V and 0 bases from J, leaving 17 bases between. CDR3 nucleotides: TGTGCCAGCAGACGGGGCCCGGCAGCCATGAACACTGAAGCTTTCTTT. Translating gives CASRRGPAAMNTEAFF.

The V gene is TRBV24-1, the J gene TRBJ1-2; D gene unclear. The CDR3 spans 16 residues. The V end lost 4 bases, the J end lost 2 bases, and 16 bases lay between the germline ends. Looked up from germline, CDR1 is KGHDR and CDR2 is SFDVKD. The CDR3 DNA reads as TGTGCCACCAGTGACCCTATAGGCGGACGGAACTATGGCTACACCTTC. Translating gives CATSDPIGGRNYGYTF.

This clonotype occurred a few times. This rearrangement joins TRBV29-1 to TRBJ2-6; possible D gene TRBD1, 5 bases. This CDR3 has 15 amino acids. Germline V gene sequence: CDR1 SQVTM, CDR2 ANQGSEA. The ends were cut back, 1 base at V and 0 bases at J, with 7 bases in the middle. Here the CDR3 reads CSVEGDSSGANVLTF. The DNA for the CDR3 is TGCAGCGTTGAAGGTGACAGCTCTGGGGCCAACGTCCTGACTTTC.

The gene calls are TRBV7-8 and TRBJ2-4; the D is unclear. Trimming left V 1 base short and J 9 bases short, with 16 bases between. The germline V gene encodes CDR1 SGHVS and CDR2 FQNEAQ. CDR3 length equals 15 residues. CDR3 amino acids: CASSLEHDGSSIQYF. For the CDR3, the DNA is TGTGCCAGCAGCTTAGAGCACGACGGCTCTAGCATTCAGTACTTC.

This chain uses TRBV11-2 with TRBJ2-1; either TRBD1 or TRBD2 may fit D (5 bases each). V was cut by 3 bases and J by 7 bases, with 13 bases left in between. The germline gives CDR1 SGHAT, CDR2 FQNNGV. CDR3 length: 14 amino acids. The CDR3, as DNA: TGTGCCAGCAGCTTCTCAATTGAGGGGAATGAGCAGTTCTTC. This sequence encodes CASSFSIEGNEQFF.

This clonotype was counted a few times. This sequence joins TRBV29-1 and TRBJ1-5, with 7 bases identical to TRBD1. The junction had 12 bases not matched to a gene; V was cut back by 7 bases and J by 15 bases. The V gene's germline CDR1 is SQVTM and CDR2 ANQGSEA. The CDR3 totals 11 residues. CDR3 amino acids: CSAEQGGKRHF. CDR3 bases: TGCAGCGCCGAACAAGGGGGCAAGCGGCATTTT.

CDR3 coding DNA: TGTGCCACCAGCAGAGTAGGAGGGAAGGCCTACGAGCAGTACTTC. Amino acid sequence: CATSRVGGKAYEQYF. The chain is built from TRBV15 and TRBJ2-7; weak D call: TRBD2 (6 bases). Trimming shortened V by 1 base and J by 2 bases, and 12 bases separated the two germline ends. Germline V CDR1 and CDR2: LNHNV, YYDKDF (reference sequence). The length of the CDR3 is 15 residues.